A single sample gave rise to the 13 T cell receptor beta chains below, sequenced in a study of cytomegalovirus exposure and HLA in healthy donors. TCRdb's table, derived via immunoSEQ multiplex PCR, lists solely in-frame clones and lacks some. Of a few hundred thousand clones in the sample, 86% were seen once. The sequencing input was PBMCs. These receptors were obtained from a woman aged 18-30 years in good health and CMV-seronegative.

The rearrangement links TRBV6-5 to TRBJ2-4, with D possibly TRBD2 on 6 matching bases. V shed 5 bases and J shed 7 bases, with 18 bases lying between them. Germline V gives CDR1 MNHEY, CDR2 SVGAGI. The CDR3 is 15 amino acids. This CDR3 is CASSPQTSPGNIQYF. CDR3 nucleotides: TGTGCCAGCAGTCCGCAGACTAGTCCGGGGAACATTCAGTACTTC.

The chain carries TRBV6-1 and TRBJ2-3; TRBD1 is a possible D gene (6 bases). Trimming took 7 bases from V and 0 from J, leaving 11 bases between them. This CDR3 is built from 14 residues. Looked up from germline, CDR1 is MNHNS and CDR2 is SASEGT. The CDR3 sequence: CASTRTASTDTQYF. The CDR3 nucleotides read TGTGCCAGCACCAGGACAGCTAGCACAGATACGCAGTATTTT.

V gene TRBV6-5 combines with J gene TRBJ2-7, with 10 positions matching TRBD2. V dropped 6 bases and J dropped 4; count of bases not matched to a gene: 3. Germline assignment: CDR1 MNHEY and CDR2 SVGAGI. The CDR3 length is 13 residues. The CDR3 DNA follows: TGTGCCAGCAGAGCGGGAGGGCCTTACGAGCAGTACTTC. Its translation is CASRAGGPYEQYF.

The rearrangement links TRBV10-3 to TRBJ2-5; D call uncertain. The CDR3 has 12 residues. CDR1 ENHRY and CDR2 SYGVKD come from the germline V gene. Trimming cost V 4 bases and J 2 bases, with 5 bases left between them. CDR3 protein: CAISGDQETQYF. The CDR3 bases are TGTGCCATCAGTGGCGATCAAGAGACCCAGTACTTC.

This chain joins TRBV30 and TRBJ1-2; perhaps TRBD1 as D (5 bases). Germline V CDR1 and CDR2: GTSNPN, SVGIG (reference sequence). This CDR3 spans 12 amino acids. Trimming removed 0 bases from V and 8 bases from J, with 10 bases in between. CDR3 sequence: CAWSVGGFGYTF. The CDR3 nucleotides read TGTGCCTGGAGTGTCGGGGGTTTCGGCTACACCTTC.

Only one count was recorded for this clone. The rearrangement uses TRBV9 and TRBJ2-1; TRBD2 is a possible D gene (6 bases). The V end lost 4 bases, the J end lost 6 bases, and 20 bases lay between the germline ends. This CDR3 spans 16 amino acids. Germline CDR1 reads SGDLS; CDR2 reads YYNGEE. CDR3 in amino acids: CASSPRGGALGNEQFF. The CDR3 region has the DNA TGTGCCAGCAGCCCCCGTGGAGGGGCGTTAGGCAATGAGCAGTTCTTC.

This chain uses TRBV7-3 with TRBJ2-7; a weak D match, TRBD1 (6 bases). The CDR3 is 13 residues long. V was shortened by 2 bases and J by 5 bases, with 10 bases between the two germline ends. Germline V gene sequence: CDR1 SGHTA, CDR2 FQGTGA. The CDR3, as DNA: TGTGCCAGCAGCTTAGGCAGGGGTCACGAGCAGTACTTC. Translating gives CASSLGRGHEQYF.

V usage is TRBV5-4 and J usage is TRBJ2-7; D not certain. Germline CDR1 and CDR2: SGHNT and YYREEE (reference sequence). The CDR3 sequence is 13 residues long. Trimming took off 6 bases at V and 0 bases at J, with 10 bases between the two ends. CDR3 residues: CASKVLSSYEQYF. In nucleotides, the CDR3 is TGTGCCAGCAAAGTGTTGAGCTCCTACGAGCAGTACTTC.

The V call is TRBV4-1, the J call TRBJ1-5, with D possibly matching TRBD1 (6 bases). This CDR3 has 16 residues. Trimming shortened V by 1 base and J by 4 bases, and 14 bases separated the two germline ends. Germline lookup yields CDR1 MGHRA and CDR2 YSYEKL. DNA of the CDR3: TGCGCCAGCAGCCAAGGCCCTAGACAGGAGAATCAGCCCCAGCATTTT. This sequence encodes CASSQGPRQENQPQHF.

The rearrangement uses TRBV15 and TRBJ1-4; maybe TRBD1 (5 bases). V lost 1 base and J 8 bases, leaving 14 bases between the germline ends. This CDR3 is 15 amino acids long. Germline CDR1 is LNHNV and CDR2 is YYDKDF (reference sequence). In DNA form, the CDR3 reads TGTGCCACCAGCAGAGCACCAGGGATAGAAGAAAAACTGTTTTTT. This encodes CATSRAPGIEEKLFF.

The chain carries TRBV6-5 and TRBJ1-1, with D possibly TRBD1 on 5 matching bases. V was pared by 5 bases and J by 1 base, with 11 bases between. The CDR3 has 14 amino acids. Germline V gene data show CDR1 as MNHEY and CDR2 as SVGAGI. CDR3 amino acids: CASSPGLKNTEAFF. CDR3 nucleotides: TGTGCCAGCAGTCCAGGGCTGAAGAACACTGAAGCTTTCTTT.

The V gene is TRBV5-4, the J gene TRBJ2-3; 13 bases map to TRBD2. The CDR3 runs to 16 residues. Germline V gives CDR1 SGHNT, CDR2 YYREEE (reference sequence). Trimming took 0 bases from V and 5 from J; bases not matched to a gene: 3. CDR3 sequence: CASSLGLAGGIDTQYF. The CDR3 DNA reads TGTGCCAGCAGCTTGGGACTAGCGGGAGGAATAGATACGCAGTATTTT. The full variable domain, in which reference TRBV5-4 and TRBJ2-3 provide the parts outside the CDR3, is ETGVTQSPTHLIKTRGQQVTLRCSSQSGHNTVSWYQQALGQGPQFIFQYYREEENGRGNFPPRFSGLQFPNYSSELNVNALELDDSALYLCASSLGLAGGIDTQYFGPGTRLTVL.

J is TRBJ1-2 and V is TRBV27; possibly TRBD1 for D (5 bases). Deletions cut 3 bases from V and 2 bases from J, with 7 bases between. CDR1 and CDR2 from the germline V gene are MNHEY and SMNVEV (reference sequence). The length of the CDR3 is 13 residues. The CDR3 spells CASSLSGNYGYTF. In nucleotides, the CDR3 is TGTGCCAGCAGTTTGTCAGGGAACTATGGCTACACCTTC.